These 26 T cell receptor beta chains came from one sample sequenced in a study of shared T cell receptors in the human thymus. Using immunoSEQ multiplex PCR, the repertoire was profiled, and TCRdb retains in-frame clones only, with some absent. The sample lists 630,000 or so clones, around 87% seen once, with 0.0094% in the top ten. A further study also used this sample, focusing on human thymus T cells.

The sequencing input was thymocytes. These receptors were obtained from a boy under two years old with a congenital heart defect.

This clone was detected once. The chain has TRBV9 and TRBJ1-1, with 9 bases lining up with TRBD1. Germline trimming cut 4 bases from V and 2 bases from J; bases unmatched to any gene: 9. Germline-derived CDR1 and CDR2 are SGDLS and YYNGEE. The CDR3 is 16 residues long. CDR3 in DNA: TGTGCCAGCAGCCTCGGGACAGGGAGGGGAAACACTGAAGCTTTCTTT. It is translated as CASSLGTGRGNTEAFF.

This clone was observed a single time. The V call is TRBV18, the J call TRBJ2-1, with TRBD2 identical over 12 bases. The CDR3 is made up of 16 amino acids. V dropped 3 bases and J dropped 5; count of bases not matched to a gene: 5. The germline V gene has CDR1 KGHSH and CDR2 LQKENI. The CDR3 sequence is CASSPSTSGSDNEQFF. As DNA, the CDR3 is TGTGCCAGCTCACCTTCGACTAGCGGGAGCGACAATGAGCAGTTCTTC.

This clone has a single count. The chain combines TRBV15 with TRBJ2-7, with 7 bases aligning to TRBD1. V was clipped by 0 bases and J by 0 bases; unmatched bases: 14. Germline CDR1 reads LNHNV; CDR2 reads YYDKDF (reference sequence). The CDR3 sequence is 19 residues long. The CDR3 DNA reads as TGTGCCACCAGCAGAGATTACCCTAATTCGGGACAGAGCTCCTACGAGCAGTACTTC. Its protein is CATSRDYPNSGQSSYEQYF.

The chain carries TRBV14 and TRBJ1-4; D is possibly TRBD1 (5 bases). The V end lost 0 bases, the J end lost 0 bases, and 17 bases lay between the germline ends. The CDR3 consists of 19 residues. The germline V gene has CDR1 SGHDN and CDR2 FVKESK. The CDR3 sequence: CASSQDQGRELATNEKLFF. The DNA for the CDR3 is TGTGCCAGCAGCCAAGATCAGGGCAGGGAATTAGCAACTAATGAAAAACTGTTTTTT.

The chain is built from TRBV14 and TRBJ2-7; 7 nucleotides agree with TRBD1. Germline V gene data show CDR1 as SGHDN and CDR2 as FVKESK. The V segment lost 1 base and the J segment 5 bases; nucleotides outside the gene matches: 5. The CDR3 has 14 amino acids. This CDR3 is CASSQVTGTHEQYF. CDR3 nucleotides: TGTGCCAGCAGCCAAGTGACAGGGACCCACGAGCAGTACTTC.

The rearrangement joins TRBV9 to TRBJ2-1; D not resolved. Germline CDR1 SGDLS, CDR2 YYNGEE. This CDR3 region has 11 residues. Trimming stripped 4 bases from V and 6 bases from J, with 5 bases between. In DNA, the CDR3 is TGTGCCAGCAGCTCAGGCAATGAGCAGTTCTTC. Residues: CASSSGNEQFF.

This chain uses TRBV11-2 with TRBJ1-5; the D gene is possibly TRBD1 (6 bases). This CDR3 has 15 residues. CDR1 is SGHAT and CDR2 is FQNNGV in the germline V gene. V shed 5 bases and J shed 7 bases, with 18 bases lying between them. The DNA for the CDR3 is TGTGCCAGCAGCCCACAGGGCGGGTTCGGCCAGCCCCAGCATTTT. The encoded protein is CASSPQGGFGQPQHF.

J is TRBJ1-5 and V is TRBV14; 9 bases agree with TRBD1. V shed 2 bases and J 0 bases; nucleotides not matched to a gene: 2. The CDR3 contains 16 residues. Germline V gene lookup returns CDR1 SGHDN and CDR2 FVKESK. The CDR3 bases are TGTGCCAGCAGCCAACGGACAGGGGTTAGCAATCAGCCCCAGCATTTT. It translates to CASSQRTGVSNQPQHF.

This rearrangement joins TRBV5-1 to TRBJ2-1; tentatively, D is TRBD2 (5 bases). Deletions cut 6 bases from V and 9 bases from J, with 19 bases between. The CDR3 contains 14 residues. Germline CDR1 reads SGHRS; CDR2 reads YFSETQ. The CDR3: CASNTADREGEQFF. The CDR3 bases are TGCGCCAGCAATACGGCGGATCGAGAGGGTGAGCAGTTCTTC.

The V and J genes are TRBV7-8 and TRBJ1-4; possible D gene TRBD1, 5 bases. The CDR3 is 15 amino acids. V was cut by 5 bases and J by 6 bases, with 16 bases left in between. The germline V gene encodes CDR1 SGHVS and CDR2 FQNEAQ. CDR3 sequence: CASSPRRAGDEKLFF. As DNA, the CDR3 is TGTGCCAGCAGCCCTCGCAGGGCTGGCGATGAAAAACTGTTTTTT.

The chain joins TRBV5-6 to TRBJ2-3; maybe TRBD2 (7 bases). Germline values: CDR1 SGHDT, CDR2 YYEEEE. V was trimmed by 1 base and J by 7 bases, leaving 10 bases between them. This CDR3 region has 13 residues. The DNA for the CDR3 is TGTGCCAGCAGCTTGCGGGGGGCATATACGCAGTATTTT. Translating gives CASSLRGAYTQYF. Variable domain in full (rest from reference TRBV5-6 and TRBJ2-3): DAGVTQSPTHLIKTRGQQVTLRCSPKSGHDTVSWYQQALGQGPQFIFQYYEEEERQRGNFPDRFSGHQFPNYSSELNVNALLLGDSALYLCASSLRGAYTQYFGPGTRLTVL.

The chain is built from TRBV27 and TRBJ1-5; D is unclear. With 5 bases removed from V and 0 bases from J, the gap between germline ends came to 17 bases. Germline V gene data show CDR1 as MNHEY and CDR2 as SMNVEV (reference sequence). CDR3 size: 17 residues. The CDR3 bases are TGTGCCAGCAGTCAGCTCCCCCGGGGTTATAGCAATCAGCCCCAGCATTTT. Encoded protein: CASSQLPRGYSNQPQHF.

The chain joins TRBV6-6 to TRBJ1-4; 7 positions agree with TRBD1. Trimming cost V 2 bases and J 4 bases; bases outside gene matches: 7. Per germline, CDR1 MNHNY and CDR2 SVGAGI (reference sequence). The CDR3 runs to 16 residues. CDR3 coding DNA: TGTGCCAGCAGTTACCCGGGACAGCCGGTTAATGAAAAACTGTTTTTT. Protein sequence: CASSYPGQPVNEKLFF.

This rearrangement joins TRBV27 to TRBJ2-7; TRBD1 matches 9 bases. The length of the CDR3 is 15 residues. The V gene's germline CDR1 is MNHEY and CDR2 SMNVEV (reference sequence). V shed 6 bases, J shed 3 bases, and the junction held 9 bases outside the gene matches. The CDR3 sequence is CASRMPRGQGYEQYF. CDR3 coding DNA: TGTGCCAGCAGGATGCCCCGGGGACAGGGCTACGAGCAGTACTTC.

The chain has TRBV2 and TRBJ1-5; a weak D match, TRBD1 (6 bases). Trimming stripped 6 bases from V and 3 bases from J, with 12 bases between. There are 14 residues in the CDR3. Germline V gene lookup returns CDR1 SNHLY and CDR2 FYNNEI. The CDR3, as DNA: TGTGCCAGCAGAGGGGACACCTACAATCAGCCCCAGCATTTT. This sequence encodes CASRGDTYNQPQHF. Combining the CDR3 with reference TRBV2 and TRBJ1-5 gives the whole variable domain EPEVTQTPSHQVTQMGQEVILRCVPISNHLYFYWYRQILGQKVEFLVSFYNNEISEKSEIFDDQFSVERPDGSNFTLKIRSTKLEDSAMYFCASRGDTYNQPQHFGDGTRLSIL.

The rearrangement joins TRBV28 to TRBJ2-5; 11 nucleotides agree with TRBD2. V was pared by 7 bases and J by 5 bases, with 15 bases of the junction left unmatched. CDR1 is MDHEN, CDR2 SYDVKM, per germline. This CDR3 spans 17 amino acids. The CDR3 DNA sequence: TGTGCCAGCATCCCTGGGACTAGCGGAGTGGGGGGCGAGACCCAGTACTTC. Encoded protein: CASIPGTSGVGGETQYF.

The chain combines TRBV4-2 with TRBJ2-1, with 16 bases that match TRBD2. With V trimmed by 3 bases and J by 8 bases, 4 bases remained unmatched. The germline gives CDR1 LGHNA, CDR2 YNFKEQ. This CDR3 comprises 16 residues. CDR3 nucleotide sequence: TGTGCCAGCAGCCAGGGACTAGCGGGAGGGCTATATGAGCAGTTCTTC. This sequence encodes CASSQGLAGGLYEQFF.

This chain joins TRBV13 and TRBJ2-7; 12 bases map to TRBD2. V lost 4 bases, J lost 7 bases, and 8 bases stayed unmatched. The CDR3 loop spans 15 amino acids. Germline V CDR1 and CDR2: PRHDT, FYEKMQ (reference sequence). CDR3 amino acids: CASSSWKTSGGEQYF. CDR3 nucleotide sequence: TGTGCCAGCAGCTCCTGGAAGACTAGCGGGGGAGAGCAGTACTTC.

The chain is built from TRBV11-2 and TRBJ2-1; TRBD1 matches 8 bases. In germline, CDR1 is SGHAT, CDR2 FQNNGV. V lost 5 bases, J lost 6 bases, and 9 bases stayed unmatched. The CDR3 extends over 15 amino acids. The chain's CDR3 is CASSETGVVVNEQFF. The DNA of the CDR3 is TGTGCCAGCAGCGAGACAGGGGTTGTTGTCAATGAGCAGTTCTTC.

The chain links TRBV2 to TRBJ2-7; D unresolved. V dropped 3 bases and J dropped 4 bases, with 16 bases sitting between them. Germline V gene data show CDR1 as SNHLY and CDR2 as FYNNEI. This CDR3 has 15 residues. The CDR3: CASSDDGQGLYEQYF. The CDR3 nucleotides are TGTGCCAGCAGTGACGATGGGCAAGGCCTTTACGAGCAGTACTTC.

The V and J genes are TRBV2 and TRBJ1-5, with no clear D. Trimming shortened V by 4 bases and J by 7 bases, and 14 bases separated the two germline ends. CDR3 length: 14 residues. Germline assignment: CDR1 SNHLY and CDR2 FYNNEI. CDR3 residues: CASSGFRPQQPQHF. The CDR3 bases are TGTGCCAGCAGTGGTTTCAGGCCTCAACAGCCCCAGCATTTT.

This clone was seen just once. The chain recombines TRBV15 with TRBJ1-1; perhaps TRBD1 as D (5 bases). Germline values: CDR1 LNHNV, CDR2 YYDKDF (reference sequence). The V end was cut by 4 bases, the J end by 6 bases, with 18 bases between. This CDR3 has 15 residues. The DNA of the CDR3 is TGTGCCACCAGCATACAAAATTTAGGACAACCTGAAGCTTTCTTT. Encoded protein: CATSIQNLGQPEAFF.

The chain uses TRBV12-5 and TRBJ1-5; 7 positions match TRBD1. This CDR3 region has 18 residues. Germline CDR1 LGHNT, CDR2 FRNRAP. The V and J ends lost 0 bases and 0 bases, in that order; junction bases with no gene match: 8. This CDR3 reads CASGLVGGQTNSNQPQHF. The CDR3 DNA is TGTGCTAGTGGTTTGGTAGGGGGCCAGACGAATAGCAATCAGCCCCAGCATTTT.

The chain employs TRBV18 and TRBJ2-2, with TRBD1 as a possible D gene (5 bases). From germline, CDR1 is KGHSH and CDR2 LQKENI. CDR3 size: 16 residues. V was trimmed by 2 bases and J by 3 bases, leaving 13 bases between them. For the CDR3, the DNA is TGTGCCAGCTCACCATTGCAAGGGGTGGACACCGGGGAGCTGTTTTTT. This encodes CASSPLQGVDTGELFF.

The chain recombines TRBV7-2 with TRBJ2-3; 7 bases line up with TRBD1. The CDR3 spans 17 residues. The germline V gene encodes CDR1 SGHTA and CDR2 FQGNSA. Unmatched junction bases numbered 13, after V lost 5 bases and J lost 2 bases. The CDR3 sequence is CASSPRQGHTSTDTQYF. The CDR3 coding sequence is TGTGCCAGCAGCCCCAGACAGGGCCACACTTCCACAGATACGCAGTATTTT.

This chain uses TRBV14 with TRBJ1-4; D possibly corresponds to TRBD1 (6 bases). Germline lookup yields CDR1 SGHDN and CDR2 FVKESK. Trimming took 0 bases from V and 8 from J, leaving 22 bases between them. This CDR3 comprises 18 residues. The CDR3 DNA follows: TGTGCCAGCAGCCAAGATAAGGTCGAGACAGGCGGTAAGGAAAAACTGTTTTTT. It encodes CASSQDKVETGGKEKLFF.